A single sample gave rise to the 20 T cell receptor beta chains below, sequenced in a study of long-term antiretroviral therapy in people with HIV (dated by TCRdb to the early 2020s). The immunoSEQ hsTCRB v3.0 assay was used at survey level resolution for TRB variable region sequencing. TCRdb took this table from immuneACCESS and kept in-frame rearrangements with V and J called. Such tables lack part of the clones; where checked against another copy, unresolved V genes explain under half of the gap, and the rest is unexplained. Recorded for this sample are tens of thousands of clones; 80% to 90% of them occurred a single time. In total, the top ten clones hold roughly 4.8% of the sample. The sample here was unsorted PBMCs, taken roughly 2.9 years before starting antiretroviral therapy. Receptors originate from a woman in her 30s with HIV.

This clone was recorded a few times. The DNA of the CDR3 is TGTGCCAGCAGCCAGGGGGTGATGGATACGCAGTATTTT. Its translation: CASSQGVMDTQYF. This sequence joins TRBV4-2 and TRBJ2-3; the D call may be TRBD1 or TRBD2 (5 bases each). The CDR3 consists of 13 residues. Trimming took off 3 bases at V and 6 bases at J, with 10 bases between the two ends. Germline CDR1 is LGHNA and CDR2 is YNFKEQ.

This chain uses TRBV9 with TRBJ2-3; the match to TRBD1 covers 7 bases. CDR1 is SGDLS, CDR2 YYNGEE, per germline. Trimming took 3 bases from V and 5 from J; bases not matched to a gene: 15. This CDR3 spans 17 amino acids. CDR3 amino acids: CASSGMEGDPGGDTQYF. The DNA for the CDR3 is TGTGCCAGCAGCGGTATGGAAGGCGACCCAGGGGGAGATACGCAGTATTTT.

This chain joins TRBV6-1 and TRBJ1-1, with 8 bases lining up with TRBD1. J gave up 3 bases and V 5 bases, and 5 bases lay outside the gene matches. The CDR3 loop spans 14 amino acids. CDR1 is MNHNS, CDR2 SASEGT, per germline. DNA of the CDR3: TGTGCCAGCAGTCAGGACAGGGCATACACTGAAGCTTTCTTT. This encodes CASSQDRAYTEAFF.

This clone was seen a single time. The rearrangement joins TRBV2 to TRBJ1-1, with D perhaps matching TRBD1 (5 bases). From germline, CDR1 is SNHLY and CDR2 FYNNEI. The CDR3 length is 14 residues. V was cut by 6 bases and J by 4 bases, with 15 bases left in between. The CDR3 DNA reads TGTGCCAGCAGCGCTACTGGGGGGATCACTGAAGCTTTCTTT. Translating gives CASSATGGITEAFF.

J is TRBJ1-6 and V is TRBV9; D is unresolved. V was cut by 0 bases and J by 8 bases, with 9 bases left in between. The CDR3 length is 14 residues. CDR1 is SGDLS, CDR2 YYNGEE, per germline. CDR3 DNA: TGTGCCAGCAGCGTAGGGGTCTTGGATTCACCCCTCCACTTT. Translated, it gives CASSVGVLDSPLHF.

The V call is TRBV6-1, the J call TRBJ2-7, with 11 nucleotides matching TRBD2. The CDR3 is made up of 15 amino acids. CDR1 is MNHNS, CDR2 SASEGT, per germline. The junction had 8 bases not matched to a gene; V was cut back by 7 bases and J by 3 bases. CDR3 protein: CASIFSGGADYEQYV. CDR3 DNA sequence: TGTGCCAGCATCTTTAGCGGGGGGGCCGACTACGAGCAGTACGTC.

A single count supports this clone. V and J are TRBV2 and TRBJ1-1; D gene ambiguous. Germline V lookup: CDR1 SNHLY, CDR2 FYNNEI. V shed 6 bases and J shed 4 bases, with 15 bases lying between them. This CDR3 contains 14 residues. The CDR3 region is CASRTGRTGTEAFF. The CDR3 DNA follows: TGTGCCAGCAGAACGGGCCGCACGGGCACTGAAGCTTTCTTT.

This clone appeared a single time. J is TRBJ1-5 and V is TRBV6-1, with 7 bases aligning to TRBD1. Germline CDR1 reads MNHNS; CDR2 reads SASEGT. V gave up 1 base and J gave up 2 bases; unmatched junction bases: 2. The CDR3 runs 15 residues. CDR3 in amino acids: CASSEDTGGNQPQHF. CDR3 coding DNA: TGTGCCAGCAGTGAAGACACAGGGGGCAATCAGCCCCAGCATTTT.

V and J are TRBV27 and TRBJ2-1; 8 bases align to TRBD2. Germline lookup yields CDR1 MNHEY and CDR2 SMNVEV (reference sequence). Unmatched junction bases numbered 10, after V lost 6 bases and J lost 12 bases. The CDR3 contains 13 residues. CDR3 amino acids: CASRKAGGAGQFF. CDR3 bases: TGTGCCAGCAGAAAGGCGGGGGGCGCGGGGCAGTTCTTC.

V and J are TRBV2 and TRBJ2-1, with D possibly being TRBD1 (6 bases). The V and J ends lost 5 bases and 9 bases respectively, with 14 bases between them. The CDR3 totals 13 residues. Per germline, CDR1 SNHLY and CDR2 FYNNEI. The CDR3: CASSPGQGLEQFF. CDR3 DNA: TGTGCCAGCAGTCCAGGCCAGGGGCTTGAGCAGTTCTTC.

This chain connects TRBV6-1 to TRBJ1-2, with 8 bases aligning to TRBD1. The ends lost 0 bases at V and 4 bases at J; junction bases unmatched: 7. Germline CDR1 reads MNHNS; CDR2 reads SASEGT. The CDR3 is made up of 16 amino acids. In nucleotides, the CDR3 is TGTGCCAGCAGTGAAGCTTTCGGACAGGGCCCCTATGGCTACACCTTC. It translates to CASSEAFGQGPYGYTF.

This clone was seen just once. J is TRBJ2-7 and V is TRBV5-5; unclear D gene. This CDR3 has 15 residues. The ends were cut back, 0 bases at V and 9 bases at J, with 19 bases in the middle. Germline V gene data show CDR1 as SGHKS and CDR2 as YYEKEE (reference sequence). CDR3 region: CASSLAKFASSMQYV. The CDR3 DNA sequence: TGTGCCAGCAGCTTGGCCAAGTTTGCTAGTTCGATGCAGTACGTC.

The chain joins TRBV6-1 to TRBJ1-3; D gene uncertain. This CDR3 region has 13 residues. The V end was cut by 8 bases, the J end by 0 bases, with 8 bases between. The germline V gene has CDR1 MNHNS and CDR2 SASEGT. CDR3 DNA sequence: TGTGCCAGCCACCTTAACTCTGGAAACACCATATATTTT. Its protein product is CASHLNSGNTIYF.

The V and J genes are TRBV7-3 and TRBJ2-1; TRBD2 might be the D (6 bases). Germline CDR1 is SGHTA and CDR2 is FQGTGA. V was pared by 3 bases and J by 12 bases, with 15 bases between. This CDR3 is 13 amino acids long. CDR3 residues: CASSFQGGAAQFF. CDR3 DNA: TGTGCCAGCAGCTTTCAAGGCGGGGCTGCGCAGTTCTTC.

The V call is TRBV10-2, the J call TRBJ1-2, with D uncertain. V was clipped by 6 bases and J by 0 bases, with 14 bases between them. The germline gives CDR1 WSHSY, CDR2 SAAADI. CDR3 size: 15 residues. The CDR3 bases are TGCGCCAGCAGCGATCCCGCGTCCACTAACTATGGCTACACCTTC. Its protein is CASSDPASTNYGYTF.

V is TRBV7-2 and J is TRBJ2-1, with D possibly called TRBD1 or TRBD2 (6 bases each). The germline V gene has CDR1 SGHTA and CDR2 FQGNSA. Deletions cut 3 bases from V and 7 bases from J, with 13 bases between. The CDR3 is 14 amino acids. The CDR3 coding sequence is TGTGCCAGCAGCTTGGGAGGAGGGGGGAATGAGCAGTTCTTC. This sequence encodes CASSLGGGGNEQFF.

J is TRBJ1-2 and V is TRBV10-2, with TRBD1 matching 10 bases. This CDR3 has 16 amino acids. Germline loops: CDR1 WSHSY, CDR2 SAAADI. V lost 9 bases, J lost 2 bases, and 12 bases stayed unmatched. For the CDR3, the DNA is TGCGCCAGTCGAGGGACAGGGGTTTCGGACAACTATGGCTACACCTTC. This codes for CASRGTGVSDNYGYTF.

The V call is TRBV27, the J call TRBJ2-7; D gene uncertain. The CDR3 runs to 13 residues. Germline assignment: CDR1 MNHEY and CDR2 SMNVEV (reference sequence). Trimming shortened V by 5 bases and J by 4 bases, and 12 bases separated the two germline ends. The CDR3 sequence is CASSPTGAYEQYF. The CDR3 DNA is TGTGCCAGCAGTCCGACGGGCGCGTACGAGCAGTACTTC.

The chain recombines TRBV5-1 with TRBJ2-7; a possible D gene is TRBD1 (5 bases). V shed 1 base and J shed 7 bases, with 18 bases lying between them. Germline CDR1 and CDR2: SGHRS and YFSETQ. The CDR3 runs 15 residues. In DNA form, the CDR3 reads TGCGCCAGCAGCTTGAATCTTGGTCAGGGCCTAGAGCAGTACTTC. The encoded protein is CASSLNLGQGLEQYF.

The chain uses TRBV6-5 and TRBJ2-7, with 8 bases fitting TRBD1. CDR1 and CDR2 (germline): MNHEY, SVGAGI. Losses at the gene ends were 4 bases for V and 6 bases for J; bases not matched to a gene: 8. The CDR3 spans 14 residues. In DNA form, the CDR3 reads TGTGCCAGCAGTTCCGACAGGGGCCCTCGCGAGCAGTACTTC. Its translation: CASSSDRGPREQYF.